Each of the 10 T cell receptor beta chains below was sequenced from the same sample in a study of siplizumab effects on memory and regulatory T cells. Sequenced by immunoSEQ multiplex PCR; TCRdb stores in-frame clones only, minus some. The table records under 150,000 clones, 94% of them present only once. The sample was non-Treg CD4+ T cells sorted from blood. The receptors were gathered from a human donor in good health.

The chain carries TRBV7-3 and TRBJ2-7, with TRBD2 identical over 8 bases. CDR1 is SGHTA and CDR2 is FQGTGA in the germline V gene. This CDR3 is 15 amino acids long. The junction had 9 bases not matched to a gene; V was cut back by 5 bases and J by 3 bases. CDR3 in DNA: TGTGCCAGCAGCCCCGGCGGTAGCGGGAACTACGAGCAGTACTTC. This codes for CASSPGGSGNYEQYF. Full variable domain (rest looked up from reference TRBV7-3 and TRBJ2-7): GAGVSQTPSNKVTEKGKYVELRCDPISGHTALYWYRQSLGQGPEFLIYFQGTGAADDSGLPNDRFFAVRPEGSVSTLKIQRTERGDSAVYLCASSPGGSGNYEQYFGPGTRLTVT.

The rearrangement joins TRBV11-2 to TRBJ2-7; 11 bases are shared with TRBD1. The CDR3 loop spans 15 amino acids. Unmatched junction bases numbered 6, after V lost 4 bases and J lost 4 bases. The germline gives CDR1 SGHAT, CDR2 FQNNGV. The CDR3 bases are TGTGCCAGCAGCTCCAAGGGACAGGGGGTTTACGAGCAGTACTTC. Its translation is CASSSKGQGVYEQYF.

This CDR3 is CASSTRTGEGYTF. DNA for the CDR3: TGTGCCAGCAGCACTCGGACAGGGGAAGGCTACACCTTC. The chain combines TRBV7-3 with TRBJ1-2, with 9 bases lining up with TRBD1. V dropped 5 bases and J dropped 8; count of bases not matched to a gene: 6. CDR3 length equals 13 residues. The germline V gene encodes CDR1 SGHTA and CDR2 FQGTGA.

The chain recombines TRBV11-2 with TRBJ1-2, with D hard to call. Germline values: CDR1 SGHAT, CDR2 FQNNGV. Trimming left V 3 bases short and J 5 bases short, with 4 bases between. The CDR3 spans 11 residues. Here the CDR3 DNA reads TGTGCCAGCAGCTTTAAGTATGGCTACACCTTC. Protein: CASSFKYGYTF. Filled out from reference TRBV11-2 and TRBJ1-2, the complete variable domain reads EAGVAQSPRYKIIEKRQSVAFWCNPISGHATLYWYQQILGQGPKLLIQFQNNGVVDDSQLPKDRFSAERLKGVDSTLKIQPAKLEDSAVYLCASSFKYGYTFGSGTRLTVV.

The chain combines TRBV9 with TRBJ2-3, with no clear D. This CDR3 is built from 15 residues. V was cut by 3 bases and J by 0 bases, with 11 bases left in between. Germline V gives CDR1 SGDLS, CDR2 YYNGEE. The CDR3 sequence is CASSGYQPSTDTQYF. The CDR3 DNA reads as TGTGCCAGCAGCGGGTACCAGCCTAGCACAGATACGCAGTATTTT.

The chain links TRBV25-1 to TRBJ1-2, with D hard to call. CDR1 MGHDK and CDR2 SYGVNS come from the germline V gene. There are 13 residues in the CDR3. The ends were cut back, 8 bases at V and 8 bases at J, with 18 bases in the middle. CDR3 residues: CASGKNTGDGYTF. The CDR3 nucleotides are TGTGCCAGCGGAAAGAATACCGGAGACGGCTACACCTTC.

This clone was seen only once. The genes are TRBV7-9 and TRBJ1-2; TRBD1 aligns across 8 bases. The CDR3 totals 15 residues. Germline V gene data show CDR1 as SEHNR and CDR2 as FQNEAQ (reference sequence). The trim removed 5 bases at V and 4 bases at J, leaving 9 bases unmatched. CDR3: CASSPMTGAIYGYTF. Here the CDR3 DNA reads TGTGCCAGCAGCCCTATGACAGGGGCTATCTATGGCTACACCTTC.

The CDR3 reads CAWSLLRGAGELFF. For the CDR3, the DNA is TGTGCCTGGAGCCTGCTGAGGGGTGCCGGGGAGCTGTTTTTT. This chain uses TRBV30 with TRBJ2-2, with D perhaps matching TRBD1 or TRBD2 (5 bases each). With 3 bases removed from V and 6 bases from J, the gap between germline ends came to 14 bases. CDR3 size: 14 residues. The V gene's germline CDR1 is GTSNPN and CDR2 SVGIG (reference sequence).

The genes are TRBV2 and TRBJ2-5; D is undetermined. Germline V gives CDR1 SNHLY, CDR2 FYNNEI. V lost 8 bases, J lost 4 bases, and 5 bases lay in between. This CDR3 has 10 amino acids. CDR3 coding DNA: TGTGCCAGCGCGCTAGAGACCCAGTACTTC. It specifies CASALETQYF.

The V and J genes are TRBV7-3 and TRBJ2-5; D ambiguous. Germline assignment: CDR1 SGHTA and CDR2 FQGTGA. The CDR3 spans 14 residues. Trimming shortened V by 0 bases and J by 0 bases, and 5 bases separated the two germline ends. DNA of the CDR3: TGTGCCAGCAGCTTAACGGGGAACCAAGAGACCCAGTACTTC. Residues: CASSLTGNQETQYF.